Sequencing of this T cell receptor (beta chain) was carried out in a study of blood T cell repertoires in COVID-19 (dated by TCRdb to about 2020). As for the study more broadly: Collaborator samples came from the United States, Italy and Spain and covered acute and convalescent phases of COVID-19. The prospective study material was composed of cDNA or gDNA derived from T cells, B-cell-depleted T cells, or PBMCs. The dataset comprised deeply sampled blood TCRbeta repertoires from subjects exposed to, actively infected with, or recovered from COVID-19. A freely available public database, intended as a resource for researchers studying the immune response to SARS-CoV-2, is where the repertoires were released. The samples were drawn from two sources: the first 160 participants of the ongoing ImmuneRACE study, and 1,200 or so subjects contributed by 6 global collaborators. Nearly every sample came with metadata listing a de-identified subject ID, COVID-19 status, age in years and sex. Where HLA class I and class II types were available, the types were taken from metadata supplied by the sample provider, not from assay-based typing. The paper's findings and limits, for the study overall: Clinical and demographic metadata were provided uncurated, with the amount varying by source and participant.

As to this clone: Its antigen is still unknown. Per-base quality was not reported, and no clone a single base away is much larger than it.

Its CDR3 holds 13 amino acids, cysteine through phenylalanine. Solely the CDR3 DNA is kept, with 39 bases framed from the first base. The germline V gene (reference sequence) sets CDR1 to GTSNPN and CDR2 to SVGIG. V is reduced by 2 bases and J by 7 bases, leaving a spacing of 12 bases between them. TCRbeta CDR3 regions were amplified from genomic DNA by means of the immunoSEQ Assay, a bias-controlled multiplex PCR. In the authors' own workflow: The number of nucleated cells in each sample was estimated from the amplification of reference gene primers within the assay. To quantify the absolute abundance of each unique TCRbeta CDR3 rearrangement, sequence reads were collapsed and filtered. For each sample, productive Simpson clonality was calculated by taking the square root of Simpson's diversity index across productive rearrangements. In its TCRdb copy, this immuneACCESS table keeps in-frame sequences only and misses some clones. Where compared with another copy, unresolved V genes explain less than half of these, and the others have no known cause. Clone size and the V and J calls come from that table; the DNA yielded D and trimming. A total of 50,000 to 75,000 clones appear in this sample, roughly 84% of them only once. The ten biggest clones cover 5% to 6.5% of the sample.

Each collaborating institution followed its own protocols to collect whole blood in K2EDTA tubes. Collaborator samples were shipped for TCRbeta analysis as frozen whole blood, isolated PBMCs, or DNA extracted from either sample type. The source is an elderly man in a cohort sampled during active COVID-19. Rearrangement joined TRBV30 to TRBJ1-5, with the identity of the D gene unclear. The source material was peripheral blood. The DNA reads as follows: TGTGCCTGGAGTTTGGATGGAGCACAGCCCCAGCATTTT. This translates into CAWSLDGAQPQHF.